A single sample gave rise to the 30 T cell receptor beta chains below, sequenced in a study of blood T cell repertoires in COVID-19. TCRdb keeps only in-frame clones here, not all; method: immunoSEQ multiplex PCR. This sample has over 150,000 clones; roughly 90% occur once, and the top ten carry around 2.1%. The specimen sequenced was PBMCs or T cells enriched from blood (not recorded which). All receptors come from a woman aged 25-40 years who had recovered from COVID-19.

Worth noting for this clone: One junction end disagrees with the germline gene, perhaps due to a read error. The V call is TRBV7-2, the J call TRBJ1-4; no clear D. This CDR3 comprises 13 residues. The germline gives CDR1 SGHTA, CDR2 FQGNSA. The CDR3 DNA follows: TGTGCCAGCAGCTTACAGGCTAACGAAAAACTGTTTTTT. Translated: CASSLQANEKLFF.

This clone was detected a few times. The chain links TRBV5-5 to TRBJ1-5; 7 nucleotides match TRBD1. V dropped 2 bases and J dropped 4; count of bases not matched to a gene: 6. The CDR3 consists of 15 residues. Germline CDR1 is SGHKS and CDR2 is YYEKEE (reference sequence). The CDR3 region is CASSLSGTVNQPQHF. The CDR3 DNA reads as TGTGCCAGCAGCTTATCCGGGACAGTTAATCAGCCCCAGCATTTT.

V gene TRBV6-4 combines with J gene TRBJ2-2; maybe TRBD1 (6 bases). Trimming removed 5 bases at V and 4 bases at J, with 14 bases between. Germline lookup yields CDR1 MRHNA and CDR2 SNTAGT. The CDR3 has 15 amino acids. The CDR3 DNA is TGTGCCAGCAGTCCACAGGGATACGGCACCGGGGAGCTGTTTTTT. Its protein is CASSPQGYGTGELFF.

This chain uses TRBV7-2 with TRBJ1-3; TRBD1 is a possible D gene (6 bases). The CDR3 totals 15 residues. Per germline, CDR1 SGHTA and CDR2 FQGNSA. Trimming took 6 bases from V and 2 from J, leaving 14 bases between them. The CDR3 sequence is CASRTRGGTGNTIYF. The DNA for the CDR3 is TGTGCCAGCAGGACGAGGGGGGGAACTGGAAACACCATATATTTT.

The chain couples TRBV11-2 to TRBJ2-1, with 8 bases that match TRBD2. Losses at the gene ends were 0 bases for V and 8 bases for J; bases not matched to a gene: 9. The CDR3 covers 16 residues. In germline, CDR1 is SGHAT, CDR2 FQNNGV. CDR3 sequence reads: CASSLDGVGRVDEQFF. The CDR3 region has the DNA TGTGCCAGCAGCTTAGATGGGGTCGGGAGGGTCGATGAGCAGTTCTTC.

The chain employs TRBV30 and TRBJ2-1; 10 bases map to TRBD2. CDR1 is GTSNPN, CDR2 SVGIG, per germline (reference sequence). The CDR3 extends over 15 amino acids. J was trimmed by 3 bases and V by 0 bases; bases with no gene match: 2. The CDR3 region has the DNA TGTGCCTGGAGTGTACTAGCGGGGCTCTACAATGAGCAGTTCTTC. Translating it yields CAWSVLAGLYNEQFF.

V and J are TRBV5-4 and TRBJ2-1; D is possibly TRBD1 (6 bases). The length of the CDR3 is 15 residues. In germline, CDR1 is SGHNT, CDR2 YYREEE (reference sequence). V was clipped by 0 bases and J by 4 bases, with 11 bases between them. CDR3: CASSLEGVAYNEQFF. The CDR3 DNA sequence: TGTGCCAGCAGCTTGGAGGGGGTGGCTTACAATGAGCAGTTCTTC.

This rearrangement joins TRBV18 to TRBJ1-5; D is possibly TRBD1 (6 bases). The length of the CDR3 is 15 residues. Trimming took off 3 bases at V and 0 bases at J, with 9 bases between the two ends. Germline V lookup: CDR1 KGHSH, CDR2 LQKENI. This CDR3 is CASSPDSNSNQPQHF. CDR3 DNA sequence: TGTGCCAGCTCACCGGACAGCAATAGCAATCAGCCCCAGCATTTT.

V gene TRBV30 combines with J gene TRBJ1-5; tentatively, D is TRBD1 (6 bases). The germline V gene encodes CDR1 GTSNPN and CDR2 SVGIG (reference sequence). The CDR3 is 13 residues long. With 1 base removed from V and 7 bases from J, the gap between germline ends came to 11 bases. The CDR3 loop is CAWSAGVNQPQHF. In DNA, the CDR3 is TGTGCCTGGAGTGCAGGGGTAAACCAGCCCCAGCATTTT.

V gene TRBV30 combines with J gene TRBJ1-5; 7 bases match TRBD1. Trimming took 5 bases from V and 5 from J; bases not matched to a gene: 6. The CDR3 spans 13 residues. The germline gives CDR1 GTSNPN, CDR2 SVGIG (reference sequence). The CDR3 DNA reads TGTGCCTGGGCAACCCAGGGGGATCAGCCCCAGCATTTT. Translated: CAWATQGDQPQHF.

The chain combines TRBV24-1 with TRBJ2-1, with 13 bases lining up with TRBD2. The V gene end was trimmed by 7 bases and the J gene end by 8 bases; junction bases not matched to a gene: 4. Germline-derived CDR1 and CDR2 are KGHDR and SFDVKD. The length of the CDR3 is 14 residues. The CDR3 DNA reads TGTGCCACCAGCAGACTAGCGGGGGGCGATGAGCAGTTCTTC. The encoded protein is CATSRLAGGDEQFF.

This clone was seen only a few times. The V and J genes are TRBV11-2 and TRBJ2-7; 11 bases are a match to TRBD1. Germline CDR1 and CDR2: SGHAT and FQNNGV. The V gene end was trimmed by 1 base and the J gene end by 0 bases; junction bases not matched to a gene: 5. The CDR3 is 17 amino acids. CDR3 DNA sequence: TGTGCCAGCAGCTTAGGGACAGGGGGCTTTCTCTCCTACGAGCAGTACTTC. Its translation: CASSLGTGGFLSYEQYF.

The genes are TRBV4-2 and TRBJ2-5; the match to TRBD2 covers 11 bases. The CDR3 covers 15 residues. Germline CDR1 LGHNA, CDR2 YNFKEQ. Germline trimming cut 2 bases from V and 5 bases from J; bases unmatched to any gene: 4. In nucleotides, the CDR3 is TGTGCCAGCAGCCAACCACTAGCGGGAGACGAGACCCAGTACTTC. Translation gives CASSQPLAGDETQYF.

The chain combines TRBV12-3 or TRBV12-4 with TRBJ1-2, with D possibly matching TRBD1 (5 bases). CDR3 size: 13 residues. Between the trimmed V and J ends, which lost 3 bases and 4 bases, there was a span of 9 bases. CDR3 nucleotide sequence: TGTGCCAGCAGTTTTGGGGCGGCCTATGGCTACACCTTC. It specifies CASSFGAAYGYTF.

V and J are TRBV2 and TRBJ1-4; maybe TRBD1 (5 bases). The V end was cut by 4 bases, the J end by 0 bases, with 9 bases between. CDR1 and CDR2 (germline): SNHLY, FYNNEI. There are 15 residues in the CDR3. CDR3 in DNA: TGTGCCAGCAGTGGTGACAGCTCAACTAATGAAAAACTGTTTTTT. It translates to CASSGDSSTNEKLFF.

CDR3 protein: CASSVAAEAGGPNEQFF. For the CDR3, the DNA is TGTGCCAGCAGCGTAGCCGCCGAAGCGGGGGGGCCGAATGAGCAGTTCTTC. The chain combines TRBV9 with TRBJ2-1; TRBD2 aligns across 10 bases. The CDR3 sequence is 17 residues long. The germline V gene has CDR1 SGDLS and CDR2 YYNGEE. The V gene end was trimmed by 0 bases and the J gene end by 7 bases; junction bases not matched to a gene: 10.

V and J are TRBV4-1 and TRBJ1-5; no definite D call. The CDR3 has 16 residues. The germline gives CDR1 MGHRA, CDR2 YSYEKL. The V end lost 0 bases, the J end lost 3 bases, and 12 bases lay between the germline ends. The CDR3 region is CASSQDRQDFNQPQHF. The CDR3 DNA follows: TGCGCCAGCAGCCAAGATAGGCAGGACTTCAATCAGCCCCAGCATTTT.

This chain uses TRBV11-3 with TRBJ2-7, with 7 bases aligning to TRBD2. The CDR3 is 16 amino acids. Germline V gene data show CDR1 as SGHNT and CDR2 as YENEEA. V was clipped by 2 bases and J by 6 bases; unmatched bases: 13. The CDR3 region has the DNA TGTGCCAGCAGCTTAAGAGGGGCGGGAGAAAAGGGCGAGCAGTACTTC. Its protein is CASSLRGAGEKGEQYF. Full variable domain (missing parts from reference TRBV11-3 and TRBJ2-7): EAGVVQSPRYKIIEKKQPVAFWCNPISGHNTLYWYLQNLGQGPELLIRYENEEAVDDSQLPKDRFSAERLKGVDSTLKIQPAELGDSAVYLCASSLRGAGEKGEQYFGPGTRLTVT.

J is TRBJ1-1 and V is TRBV2; no clear D gene. Germline lookup yields CDR1 SNHLY and CDR2 FYNNEI. V gave up 6 bases and J gave up 2 bases, with 16 bases separating them. The length of the CDR3 is 15 residues. CDR3 sequence (DNA): TGTGCCAGCAGCCCCCTAAAATTCGTCAACACTGAAGCTTTCTTT. Its protein is CASSPLKFVNTEAFF.

The chain employs TRBV27 and TRBJ1-2; 7 positions agree with TRBD1. CDR3 length: 13 amino acids. V was clipped by 5 bases and J by 8 bases; unmatched bases: 8. CDR1 is MNHEY, CDR2 SMNVEV, per germline (reference sequence). The DNA for the CDR3 is TGTGCCAGCAGTATACAGGGGTCTGGAGGCTACACCTTC. Amino acid sequence: CASSIQGSGGYTF.

The chain is built from TRBV9 and TRBJ1-5; D call uncertain. Looked up from germline, CDR1 is SGDLS and CDR2 is YYNGEE. The CDR3 length is 15 residues. V dropped 0 bases and J dropped 5 bases, with 12 bases sitting between them. The CDR3 is CASSVGAGPYQPQHF. The CDR3 nucleotides are TGTGCCAGCAGCGTAGGTGCAGGCCCGTATCAGCCCCAGCATTTT.

The chain has TRBV4-1 and TRBJ2-2; no clear D gene. V was pared by 0 bases and J by 7 bases, with 6 bases between. Looked up from germline, CDR1 is MGHRA and CDR2 is YSYEKL. This CDR3 contains 13 residues. The CDR3 nucleotides read TGCGCCAGCAGCCAAGATTATAACGGGGAGCTGTTTTTT. Its protein is CASSQDYNGELFF.

This clone was seen once. The CDR3 region has the DNA TGCAGTGCCCAGGGGATCGATGGCTACACCTTC. This gives the protein CSAQGIDGYTF. The V call is TRBV20-1, the J call TRBJ1-2; possible D gene TRBD1, 6 bases. V shed 6 bases and J shed 6 bases, with 11 bases lying between them. Germline V gene sequence: CDR1 DFQATT, CDR2 SNEGSKA (reference sequence). The CDR3 is 11 amino acids.

The rearrangement uses TRBV5-4 and TRBJ1-4; no reliable D call. The length of the CDR3 is 14 residues. Germline V CDR1 and CDR2: SGHNT, YYREEE (reference sequence). Trimming took off 3 bases at V and 5 bases at J, with 11 bases between the two ends. Here the CDR3 reads CASSSVNGNEKLFF. CDR3 sequence (DNA): TGTGCCAGCAGCTCGGTCAACGGGAATGAAAAACTGTTTTTT. Filled out from reference TRBV5-4 and TRBJ1-4, the complete variable domain reads ETGVTQSPTHLIKTRGQQVTLRCSSQSGHNTVSWYQQALGQGPQFIFQYYREEENGRGNFPPRFSGLQFPNYSSELNVNALELDDSALYLCASSSVNGNEKLFFGSGTQLSVL.

The V and J genes are TRBV7-9 and TRBJ1-1; 9 bases align to TRBD1. Germline CDR1 SEHNR, CDR2 FQNEAQ (reference sequence). There are 15 residues in the CDR3. With 3 bases clipped from V and 5 bases from J, the junction kept 7 bases outside the gene matches. The chain's CDR3 is CASSLEQGAGTEAFF. The CDR3 DNA is TGTGCCAGCAGCTTGGAACAGGGGGCCGGGACTGAAGCTTTCTTT.

V usage is TRBV27 and J usage is TRBJ1-5; no firm D call. V was clipped by 6 bases and J by 4 bases, with 10 bases between them. The CDR3 contains 13 residues. Germline-derived CDR1 and CDR2 are MNHEY and SMNVEV (reference sequence). The CDR3 DNA is TGTGCCAGCAGCCCTCGGGTGAATCAGCCCCAGCATTTT. This translates into CASSPRVNQPQHF.

V gene TRBV3-1 (or the pseudogene TRBV3-2) combines with J gene TRBJ2-5, with 16 bases fitting TRBD2. The V segment lost 3 bases and the J segment 5 bases; nucleotides outside the gene matches: 6. CDR1 is LGHDT, CDR2 YNNKEL, per germline (reference sequence). This CDR3 is 17 amino acids long. The CDR3 protein is CASSHGTSGRALETQYF. CDR3 nucleotide sequence: TGTGCCAGCAGCCACGGGACTAGCGGGAGGGCCCTTGAGACCCAGTACTTC.

The gene calls are TRBV6-5 and TRBJ1-5, with D possibly being TRBD1 (5 bases). Per the germline V gene, CDR1 is MNHEY and CDR2 is SVGAGI. This CDR3 has 13 residues. Trimming removed 7 bases from V and 6 bases from J, with 13 bases in between. DNA for the CDR3: TGTGCCAGCATAGGAGGGGTCGGTCAGCCCCAGCATTTT. It codes for CASIGGVGQPQHF.

Worth noting for this clone: The same CDR3 can be traced to other DNA sequences in this sample. J is TRBJ2-1 and V is TRBV2; 10 bases map to TRBD2. The CDR3 sequence is 15 residues long. CDR1 SNHLY and CDR2 FYNNEI come from the germline V gene. Trimming cost V 3 bases and J 4 bases; bases outside gene matches: 3. CDR3 loop: CASSDASGGYNEQFF. CDR3 DNA: TGTGCCAGCAGTGACGCTAGCGGGGGATACAATGAGCAGTTCTTC.

This chain links TRBV6-2 or TRBV6-3 with TRBJ2-7; D may be TRBD2 (6 bases). The CDR3 has 13 amino acids. V shed 4 bases and J shed 0 bases, with 7 bases lying between them. In germline, CDR1 is MNHEY, CDR2 SVGEGT. The CDR3 nucleotides read TGTGCCAGCAGTTTTAGCGGCTCCTACGAGCAGTACTTC. Encoded protein: CASSFSGSYEQYF.